This note documents a single T cell receptor (beta chain) sequence. In the original workflow: Amplified reference gene primers provided the basis for estimating nucleated cell counts. Using immunoSEQ multiplex PCR, the repertoire was profiled, and TCRdb retains in-frame clones only, with some absent. Clonal size and the V and J genes are those of that table, whereas D and trimming came from the DNA. Among just over 300,000 clones listed, around 92% were seen once. The Seattle patients, enrolled during active infection, were followed longitudinally. The sample is drawn from a study of blood T cell repertoires in COVID-19. What was sequenced was peripheral blood. The TCR originated in a woman aged 25 to 39 with COVID-19, enrolled during active disease.

The CDR3 coding sequence is TGCGCCAGCAGCTCACTAGCGGGGGGGCTAGATACGCAGTATTTT. Translated: CASSSLAGGLDTQYF. J is TRBJ2-3 and V is TRBV4-1; 13 positions agree with TRBD2. The germline V gene encodes CDR1 MGHRA and CDR2 YSYEKL. V lost 5 bases to trimming and J lost 5 bases; unmatched junction nucleotides: 4. This CDR3 contains 15 residues.